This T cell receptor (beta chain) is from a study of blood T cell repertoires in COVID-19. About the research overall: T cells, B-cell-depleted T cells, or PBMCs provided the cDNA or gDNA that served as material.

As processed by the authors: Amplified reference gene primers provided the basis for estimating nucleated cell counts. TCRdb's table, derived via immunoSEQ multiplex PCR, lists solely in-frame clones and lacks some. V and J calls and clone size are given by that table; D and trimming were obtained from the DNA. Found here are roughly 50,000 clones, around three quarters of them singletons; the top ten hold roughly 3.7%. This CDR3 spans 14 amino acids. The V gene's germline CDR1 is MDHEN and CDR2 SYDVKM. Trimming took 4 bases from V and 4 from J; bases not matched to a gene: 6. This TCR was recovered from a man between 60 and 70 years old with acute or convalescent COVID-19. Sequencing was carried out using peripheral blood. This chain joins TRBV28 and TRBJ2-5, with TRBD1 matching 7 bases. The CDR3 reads CASSSSRQGETQYF. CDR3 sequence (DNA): TGTGCCAGCAGTTCCTCCCGACAGGGAGAGACCCAGTACTTC.